This T cell receptor beta chain was recovered during a study of cytotoxic CD8 clonotypes in ibrutinib-treated CLL (dated by TCRdb to the early 2020s). Looking at the study overall: The cohort had 11 relapsed/refractory and 15 treatment-naive patients; approximately 17 were IGHV unmutated. All remission and progressive disease samples were collected while patients were still receiving ibrutinib. On average, each sample had some 260,000 productive templates and approximately 85,000 productive rearrangements. Longitudinal samples were obtainable from about 30% of the roughly 86 participants in the trial. Response samples were taken after a median of approximately a year on treatment, ranging from about 6 to 40 months. Responses were partial in around 25 patients and complete in 2; after median about 63 months follow-up, about 14 stayed in remission and about twelve progressed. Cryopreserved peripheral blood mononuclear cells were obtained before treatment, at response, and at either sustained remission or disease progression. What the authors observed across the whole study: An increase in clonality was observed at ibrutinib response, with clonality remaining stable during sustained remission and falling back toward baseline at progression. Public clonotypes were rare and either shrank or stayed stable during treatment, and the rise in clonality at ibrutinib response reflected expansion of private clonotypes. Lymph node repertoires were not examined, and the timing of sampling was not matched between patients in sustained remission and those whose disease progressed. Baseline clonality was found to be higher than that of age-matched healthy donors and was strongly correlated with circulating CD8+ T-cell counts.

The sample's time point label is to be understood as: around 2 years on ibrutinib. Approximately 2 micrograms of genomic DNA were extracted from cryopreserved PBMCs for TCR beta library preparation. Longitudinal blood samples from CLL patients on ibrutinib monotherapy underwent high-throughput TCR beta sequencing. The patients took part in an open-label, single-center phase 2 trial of ibrutinib monotherapy. This clone was observed a few times. Its antigen remains unidentified. Nothing much larger sits one base from this clone, and base qualities are not available. CDR1 and CDR2, looked up from the germline V gene (reference sequence), are LNHDA and SQIVND. Here V drops 8 bases and J drops 0 bases, and the junction holds 2 bases not matched to any gene. From cysteine to phenylalanine, the CDR3 is 14 amino acids long. Only the CDR3 DNA stays, 42 bases, in frame from base 1. On a MiSeq, deep resolution sequencing aimed for a depth between 1 in 1 million and 1 in 200,000 T cells, with each clonotype covered approximately 10x on average. The immunoSEQ hsTCRB Kit was used to generate the TCR beta libraries. Per the source publication's procedure: ImmunoSEQ Data Assistant and ImmunoSEQ Analyzer were used for data analysis, and V, D and J genes were assigned according to IMGT definitions. Clonality was computed as one minus normalized Shannon entropy of productive rearrangement frequencies, ranging from 0 to 1. Public clonotype analysis was restricted to overrepresented clonotypes comprising at least 0.05% of each patient's repertoire. About a dozen age-matched healthy donor repertoires from immuneACCESS were used as controls for clonality. In TCRdb, the immuneACCESS table is reduced to in-frame sequences with V and J assigned. These tables do not hold every clone; where another copy was compared, an unresolved V gene accounts for under half, and the others remain unexplained. V and J calls and clone size are those listed in that table; D and trimming were worked out from the DNA. The table for this sample lists about 120,000 clones; 58% of them were counted only once. The ten largest clones add up to 30% to 45% of the sample.

Recombination connected TRBV19 to TRBJ1-5, with 9 bases in between that match TRBD1. The sample here was PBMCs, taken after 24 months of ibrutinib treatment. The sequence was collected from a human donor with chronic lymphocytic leukemia. The CDR3 amino acid sequence is: CASDRGSSNQPQHF. The DNA is as follows: TGTGCCAGTGACAGGGGGAGTAGCAATCAGCCCCAGCATTTT.